The present entry profiles one T cell receptor beta chain with its context. Its antigen is not identified. As for time point: blood 4 weeks post-SBRT, at nephrectomy. Treatment meaning: 15 Gy SBRT to primary tumor, nephrectomy 4 weeks later. Nephrectomy followed 15 Gy stereotactic body radiation by 4 weeks. These data originate in a study of radiation and T cells in renal cell carcinoma. The study, taken as a whole, reports: From baseline, blood top tumor clonotypes peaked at 2 weeks post-radiation. Baseline intratumoral clonotype presence is unknown without pretreatment biopsies.

The protocol was immunoSEQ multiplex PCR, while the TCRdb copy is restricted to in-frame clones and leaves out a portion. The sample includes 40,000 to 45,000 clones, roughly four fifths of them seen just once. The sequencing here drew on blood, taken from a patient whose treatment included radiotherapy and nephrectomy. The origin of this receptor is an older woman with renal cell carcinoma.

The CDR3 sequence: CASSLAPGASTDTQYF. The CDR3 bases are TGTGCCAGCAGCTTAGCGCCAGGAGCTAGCACAGATACGCAGTATTTT. J is TRBJ2-3 and V is TRBV7-2; D not certain. Germline lookup yields CDR1 SGHTA and CDR2 FQGNSA. The germline V and J ends were trimmed by 0 bases and 0 bases, with 10 bases remaining between them. The CDR3 runs 16 residues.